The source of this T cell receptor (beta chain) is a study of shared clonotypes between healthy human individuals. General observations from the study: Only a few donors were included, so the genetic and exposure-history diversity represented was limited. The authors sampled blood alone, and tissue repertoires likely differ.

TCRdb keeps only in-frame clones here, not all; method: immunoSEQ multiplex PCR. The table lists roughly 2.2 million clones, more than 85% of them singletons. Remarks on this clone: What it binds is not known.

CDR1 is SGHRS, CDR2 YFSETQ, per germline. This CDR3 contains 14 residues. Between the trimmed V and J ends, which lost 2 bases and 4 bases, there was a span of 12 bases. This receptor was taken from a man younger than 35 in good health. Some clones in this sample may be carry-over from other donors' samples. The sequencing sample was made of naive CD4+ T cells from PBMCs. Described subset: CD45RA+ positively selected. The rearrangement links TRBV5-1 to TRBJ1-2; D remains ambiguous. The chain's CDR3 is CASSLWTGRYGYTF. CDR3 nucleotide sequence: TGCGCCAGCAGCTTATGGACCGGGCGCTATGGCTACACCTTC.